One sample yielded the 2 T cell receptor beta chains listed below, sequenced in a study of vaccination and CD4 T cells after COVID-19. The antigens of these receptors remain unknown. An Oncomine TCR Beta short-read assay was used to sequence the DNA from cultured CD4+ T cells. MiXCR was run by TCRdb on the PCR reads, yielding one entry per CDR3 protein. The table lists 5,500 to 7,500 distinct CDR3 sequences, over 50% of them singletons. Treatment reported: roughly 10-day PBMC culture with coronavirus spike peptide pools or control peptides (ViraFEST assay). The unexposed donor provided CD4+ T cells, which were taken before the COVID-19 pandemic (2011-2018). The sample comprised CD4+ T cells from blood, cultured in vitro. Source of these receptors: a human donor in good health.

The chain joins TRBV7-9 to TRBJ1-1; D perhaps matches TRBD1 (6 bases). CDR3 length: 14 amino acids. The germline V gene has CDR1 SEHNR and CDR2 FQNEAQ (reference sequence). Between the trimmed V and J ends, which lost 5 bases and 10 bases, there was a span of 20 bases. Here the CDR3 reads CASSPTGGKGGAFF. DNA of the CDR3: TGTGCCAGCAGCCCGACGGGCGGGAAAGGGGGAGCTTTCTTT.

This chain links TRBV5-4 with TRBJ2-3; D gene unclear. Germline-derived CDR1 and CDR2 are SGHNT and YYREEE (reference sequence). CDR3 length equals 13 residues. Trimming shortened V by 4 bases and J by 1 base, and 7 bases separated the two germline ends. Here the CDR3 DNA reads TGTGCCAGCAGCGAACTTCGCACAGATACGCAGTATTTT. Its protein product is CASSELRTDTQYF.